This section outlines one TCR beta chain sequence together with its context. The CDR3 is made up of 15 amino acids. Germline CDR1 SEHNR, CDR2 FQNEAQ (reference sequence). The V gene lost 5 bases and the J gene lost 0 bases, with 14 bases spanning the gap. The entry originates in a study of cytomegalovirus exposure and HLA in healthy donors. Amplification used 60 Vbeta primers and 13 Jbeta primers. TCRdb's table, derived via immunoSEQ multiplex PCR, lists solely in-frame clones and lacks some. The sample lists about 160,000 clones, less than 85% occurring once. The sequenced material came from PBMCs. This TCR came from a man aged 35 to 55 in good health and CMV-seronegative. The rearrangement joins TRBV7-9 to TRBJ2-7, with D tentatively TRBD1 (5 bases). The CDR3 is CASSPRTNSSYEQYF. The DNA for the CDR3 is TGTGCCAGCAGCCCAAGGACAAACAGCTCCTACGAGCAGTACTTC.